This T cell receptor (beta chain) emerged from a study of cytomegalovirus exposure and HLA in healthy donors. With respect to this clone: No antigen is known for it.

The protocol was immunoSEQ multiplex PCR, while the TCRdb copy is restricted to in-frame clones and leaves out a portion. The profile shows around 180,000 clones, 75% to 90% of them singletons. The V segment lost 5 bases and the J segment 6 bases; nucleotides outside the gene matches: 8. Germline CDR1 SGHTA, CDR2 FQGTGA. This CDR3 contains 14 residues. Study-wide results and caveats: Reports showed the classifier diagnosing cytomegalovirus status with high specificity and sensitivity.

This receptor was identified in a young man in good health and CMV-seropositive. This chain uses TRBV7-3 with TRBJ2-7, with 9 bases lining up with TRBD2. Input material: PBMCs. As DNA, the CDR3 is TGTGCCAGCAGCATAATAGCGGGAGTTGGCGAGCAGTACTTC. Translated: CASSIIAGVGEQYF.